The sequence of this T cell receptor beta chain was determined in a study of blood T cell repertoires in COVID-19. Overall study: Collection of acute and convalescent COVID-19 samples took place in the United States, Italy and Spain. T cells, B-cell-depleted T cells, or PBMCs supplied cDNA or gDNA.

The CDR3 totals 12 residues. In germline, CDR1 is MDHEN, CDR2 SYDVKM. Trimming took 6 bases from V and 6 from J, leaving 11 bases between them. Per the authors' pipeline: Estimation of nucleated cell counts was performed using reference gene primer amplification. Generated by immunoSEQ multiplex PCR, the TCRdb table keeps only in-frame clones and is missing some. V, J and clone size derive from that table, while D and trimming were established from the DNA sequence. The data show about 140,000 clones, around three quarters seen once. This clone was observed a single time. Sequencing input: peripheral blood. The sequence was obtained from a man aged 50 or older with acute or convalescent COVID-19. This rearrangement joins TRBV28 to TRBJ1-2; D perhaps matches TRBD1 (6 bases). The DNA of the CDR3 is TGTGCCAGCAGGGAACAGGGACATGGCTACACCTTC. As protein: CASREQGHGYTF.